These T cell receptor beta chains were read from a single sample in a study of blood T cell repertoires in COVID-19. TCRdb's copy holds only in-frame clones and misses some; the assay was immunoSEQ multiplex PCR. The repertoire holds about 80,000 clones, with roughly 85% as singletons. The sample taken for sequencing was peripheral blood. These TCRs come from a woman in her 70s with acute or convalescent COVID-19. Both conserved end residues are part of each CDR3. A D gene is named only where the DNA matches it firmly. Not all rows give a size; the values are once, few, many and, for expanded clones, a class.

v_call	j_call	d_call	clone_size	cdr3_nt	cdr3_aa
TRBV4-1	TRBJ1-4	-	-	TGCGCCAGCAGCCCCGGACCCAGAGGGGGAAAACTGTTTTTT	CASSPGPRGGKLFF
TRBV29-1	TRBJ1-3	-	-	TGCAGCGTAGGGGACTCGGGAGGCACCATATATTTT	CSVGDSGGTIYF
TRBV9	TRBJ1-3	-	-	TGTGCCAGCAGCGTAGAATACTCTGGAAACACCATATATTTT	CASSVEYSGNTIYF
TRBV7-6	TRBJ1-3	-	many	TGTGCCAGCAGCTTAGGTGGAGGTCCCCCTGGAAACACCATATATTTT	CASSLGGGPPGNTIYF
TRBV2	TRBJ2-2	TRBD2	once	TGTGCCAGCAGTGCGCTAGCGGGAGATACCGGGGAGCTGTTTTTT	CASSALAGDTGELFF
TRBV24-1	TRBJ2-1	-	-	TGTGCCACCAGTGAACCGAGGGAAACCTACAATGAGCAGTTCTTC	CATSEPRETYNEQFF
TRBV5-8	TRBJ2-5	-	-	TGTGCCAGCAGCTTGGGTGGGGCAGCTCATCCTATTCAAGAGACCCAGTACTTC	CASSLGGAAHPIQETQYF
TRBV19	TRBJ2-5	TRBD2	once	TGTGCCAGTAGCTGGACTAGCGGGAGTACAAAAGAGACCCAGTACTTC	CASSWTSGSTKETQYF
TRBV19	TRBJ2-3	TRBD2	-	TGTGCCAGTAGCCCGACTAGCGGGCTCCGTACGCAGTATTTT	CASSPTSGLRTQYF
TRBV3-1/TRBV3-2	TRBJ1-3	-	-	TGTGCCAGCACCCCAGTCTTCTCCTCTGGAAACACCATATATTTT	CASTPVFSSGNTIYF
TRBV10-2	TRBJ2-5	TRBD2	-	TGCGCCAGCAGTTCCGGGACGGACGGGGGGGAGACCCAGTACTTC	CASSSGTDGGETQYF
TRBV3-1/TRBV3-2	TRBJ2-7	TRBD2	-	TGTGCCAGCAGCCAAGGTCTAGCGGCCTACGAGCAGTACTTC	CASSQGLAAYEQYF
TRBV30	TRBJ2-4	TRBD1	-	TGTGCCTGGAGTGTGACAGGGCTTGCAAACATTCAGTACTTC	CAWSVTGLANIQYF
TRBV19	TRBJ2-1	-	-	TGTGCCAGTAGTAAAGCGGGCAATGAGCAGTTCTTC	CASSKAGNEQFF
TRBV6-1	TRBJ2-1	-	once	TGTGCCAGCAGTGAAGGGGGCGCCCGGTCCTACAATGAGCAGTTCTTC	CASSEGGARSYNEQFF
TRBV2	TRBJ2-3	TRBD1	-	TGTGCCAGCAGTGGGTCGCAGGGGGCGTTTGTAGATACGCAGTATTTT	CASSGSQGAFVDTQYF
TRBV7-9	TRBJ2-3	-	-	TGTGCCAGCAGCGCGCCACGAGGGCTAGTCGTGGATACGCAGTATTTT	CASSAPRGLVVDTQYF
TRBV3-1/TRBV3-2	TRBJ2-2	TRBD2	-	TGTGCCAGTGGGACTAGCGGTAACACCGGGGAGCTGTTTTTT	CASGTSGNTGELFF
TRBV27	TRBJ2-7	TRBD1	-	TGTGCCAGCCGATACTTGGGACAGTACGAGCAGTACTTC	CASRYLGQYEQYF
TRBV4-2	TRBJ1-1	-	few	TGTGCCAGCAGCCAAGTGGGCGTGGTACTAGCCACTGAAGCTTTCTTT	CASSQVGVVLATEAFF
TRBV19	TRBJ2-7	-	-	TGTGCCAGTAGTATACAGATCTCCTACGAGCAGTACTTC	CASSIQISYEQYF
TRBV5-3	TRBJ1-2	-	once	TGTGCCAGAAGCCGACGACAGGAGGATAACTATGGCTACACCTTC	CARSRRQEDNYGYTF
TRBV7-9	TRBJ1-1	TRBD1	-	TGTGCCAGCAGCTACATTCCCGCCGACAGGGGGAGAGCTTTCTTT	CASSYIPADRGRAFF
TRBV3-1/TRBV3-2	TRBJ2-3	-	-	TGTGCCAGCAGCCGACTAGCACAGGGCGCCCCGCAGTATTTT	CASSRLAQGAPQYF
TRBV30	TRBJ1-6	-	-	TGTGCCTGGAGTTCTAGGGGAGGCGATTCACCCCTCCACTTT	CAWSSRGGDSPLHF
TRBV4-1	TRBJ2-1	-	-	TGCGCCAGCAGCCAACCCCTGGCGGGGAGGCGATACAATGAGCAGTTCTTC	CASSQPLAGRRYNEQFF
TRBV6-5	TRBJ1-2	-	-	TGTGCCAGCAGTTACTCGGGGGGTGGACCTAACTATGGCTACACCTTC	CASSYSGGGPNYGYTF
TRBV5-4	TRBJ2-2	-	once	TGTGCCAGCGCACTCTCGCCTCGGAACACCGGGGAGCTGTTTTTT	CASALSPRNTGELFF